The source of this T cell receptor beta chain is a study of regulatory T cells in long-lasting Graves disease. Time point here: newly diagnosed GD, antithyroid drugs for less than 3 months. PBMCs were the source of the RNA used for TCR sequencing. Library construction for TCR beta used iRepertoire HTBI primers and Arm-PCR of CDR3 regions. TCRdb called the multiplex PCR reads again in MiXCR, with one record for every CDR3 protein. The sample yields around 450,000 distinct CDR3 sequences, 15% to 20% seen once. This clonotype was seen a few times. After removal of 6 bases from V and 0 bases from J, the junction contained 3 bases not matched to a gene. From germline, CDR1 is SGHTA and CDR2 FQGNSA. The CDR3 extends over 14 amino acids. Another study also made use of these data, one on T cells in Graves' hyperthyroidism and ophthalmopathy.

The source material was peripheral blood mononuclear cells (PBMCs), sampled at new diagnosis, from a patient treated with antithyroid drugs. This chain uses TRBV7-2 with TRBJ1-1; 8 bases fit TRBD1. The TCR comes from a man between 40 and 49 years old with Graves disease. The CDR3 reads CASRTGALNTEAFF. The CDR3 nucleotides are TGTGCCAGCAGGACAGGGGCCTTGAACACTGAAGCTTTCTTT.